One and the same sample provided the 22 T cell receptor beta chains below, sequenced in a study of cytomegalovirus exposure and HLA in healthy donors. Use of 60 Vbeta and 13 Jbeta primers characterized the PCR. This table comes from immunoSEQ multiplex PCR, and its TCRdb copy is limited to in-frame clones, with some not included. The sample includes 90,000 to 110,000 clones, just over 75% of them seen just once. Specimen: PBMCs. All receptors derive from a man aged 40-49 years in good health and CMV-seropositive.

This chain links TRBV5-1 with TRBJ2-7; 7 nucleotides agree with TRBD2. The CDR3 has 14 amino acids. Germline values: CDR1 SGHRS, CDR2 YFSETQ. With V trimmed by 8 bases and J by 1 base, 9 bases remained unmatched. CDR3 bases: TGCGCCAGTAGTGGGGGGGGTCGGTCCTACGAGCAGTACTTC. It codes for CASSGGGRSYEQYF.

This clone was seen a single time. The DNA for the CDR3 is TGTGCCAGCAGCCAAGATATCGGCGGAGGCACCGGGGAGCTGTTTTTT. Amino acid sequence: CASSQDIGGGTGELFF. The chain combines TRBV4-2 with TRBJ2-2; weak D call: TRBD2 (5 bases). The CDR3 totals 16 residues. Germline assignment: CDR1 LGHNA and CDR2 YNFKEQ. Trimming left V 0 bases short and J 4 bases short, with 12 bases between.

This clone was recorded only once. In DNA form, the CDR3 reads TGTGCCAGCAGCTACAGGGGGCGGATGGGAACTGAAGCTTTCTTT. Amino acid sequence: CASSYRGRMGTEAFF. The rearrangement links TRBV7-8 to TRBJ1-1, with 9 bases matching TRBD1. Germline loops: CDR1 SGHVS, CDR2 FQNEAQ. With V trimmed by 4 bases and J by 5 bases, 8 bases remained unmatched. The CDR3 covers 15 residues.

This clone occurred a few times. The chain carries TRBV10-3 and TRBJ1-3, with 10 positions matching TRBD1. This CDR3 has 16 residues. The V gene's germline CDR1 is ENHRY and CDR2 SYGVKD. V gave up 5 bases and J gave up 1 base; unmatched junction bases: 5. The chain's CDR3 is CAISPGQGHSGNTIYF. CDR3 nucleotides: TGTGCCATCAGTCCGGGACAGGGGCATTCTGGAAACACCATATATTTT.

The V gene is TRBV7-9, the J gene TRBJ2-7; a possible D gene is TRBD1 (6 bases). CDR1 is SEHNR and CDR2 is FQNEAQ in the germline V gene (reference sequence). The CDR3 runs 15 residues. V lost 5 bases, J lost 0 bases, and 14 bases lay in between. The CDR3, as DNA: TGTGCCAGCAGCCCATACAGGGAGAGCTCCTACGAGCAGTACTTC. This encodes CASSPYRESSYEQYF.

Here the CDR3 reads CASSSTGGYEQYF. The CDR3, as DNA: TGTGCCAGCAGCTCGACAGGGGGGTACGAGCAGTACTTC. The chain uses TRBV7-3 and TRBJ2-7; 9 bases are a match to TRBD1. The CDR3 covers 13 residues. CDR1 is SGHTA and CDR2 is FQGTGA in the germline V gene. The V gene end was trimmed by 4 bases and the J gene end by 4 bases; junction bases not matched to a gene: 2.

This rearrangement joins TRBV7-3 to TRBJ2-1, with TRBD2 as a possible D gene (5 bases). CDR1 is SGHTA and CDR2 is FQGTGA in the germline V gene. V shed 0 bases and J shed 7 bases, with 7 bases lying between them. The CDR3 has 13 residues. In DNA form, the CDR3 reads TGTGCCAGCAGCTTAACTCGAGGGAATGAGCAGTTCTTC. Protein product: CASSLTRGNEQFF.

This clone showed up just a few times. The V call is TRBV21-1, the J call TRBJ1-1; the listed D gene, TRBD1, was not tested against the DNA. TRBV21-1 is recorded as a pseudogene. This CDR3 comprises 14 residues. The CDR3 DNA follows: TGTGCCAGCAGCAAACAGGGCTTGCACACTGAAGCTTTCTTT. Amino acids: CASSKQGLHTEAFF.

The chain is built from TRBV30 and TRBJ1-2; maybe TRBD1 (5 bases). CDR3 size: 14 residues. The ends were cut back, 0 bases at V and 6 bases at J, with 14 bases in the middle. Looked up from germline, CDR1 is GTSNPN and CDR2 is SVGIG (reference sequence). The CDR3, as DNA: TGTGCCTGGAGTGTGTGGCAGGGTTTGGATGGCTACACCTTC. This encodes CAWSVWQGLDGYTF. The full variable domain, its missing parts supplied by reference TRBV30 and TRBJ1-2, is SQTIHQWPATLVQPVGSPLSLECTVEGTSNPNLYWYRQAAGRGLQLLFYSVGIGQISSEVPQNLSASRPQDRQFILSSKKLLLSDSGFYLCAWSVWQGLDGYTFGSGTRLTVV.

Comments on this clone: A read error may account for a junction end that differs from germline. For the CDR3, the DNA is TGTGCCAGTAGTATCGACAGCATTCAGCCCCAGCATTTT. Translation gives CASSIDSIQPQHF. This chain uses TRBV19 with TRBJ1-5; D might be TRBD1 (5 bases). The CDR3 is 13 residues long. The germline CDR1 and CDR2 sequences are LNHDA and SQIVND (reference sequence).

The chain couples TRBV18 to TRBJ2-3; 7 bases align to TRBD2. Trimming cost V 3 bases and J 2 bases; bases outside gene matches: 8. Germline V gives CDR1 KGHSH, CDR2 LQKENI. The CDR3 runs 16 residues. In DNA, the CDR3 is TGTGCCAGCTCACCGACCGCGCGGGGGTTCACAGATACGCAGTATTTT. This gives the protein CASSPTARGFTDTQYF.

V usage is TRBV28 and J usage is TRBJ1-2; D possibly corresponds to TRBD1 (6 bases). The CDR3 length is 13 residues. The V and J ends lost 6 bases and 12 bases respectively, with 20 bases between them. Germline V CDR1 and CDR2: MDHEN, SYDVKM. The CDR3 reads CASSDSFTGYNTF. The CDR3 region has the DNA TGTGCCAGCAGCGACTCTTTTACAGGGTATAACACCTTC.

The CDR3: CASSPSGTGPYEQYF. CDR3 nucleotide sequence: TGTGCCAGCAGCCCCTCCGGGACAGGTCCCTACGAGCAGTACTTC. V gene TRBV28 combines with J gene TRBJ2-7; TRBD1 matches 8 bases. The CDR3 contains 15 residues. Germline V gene data show CDR1 as MDHEN and CDR2 as SYDVKM. The V and J ends lost 6 bases and 2 bases, in that order; junction bases with no gene match: 9.

V and J are TRBV5-4 and TRBJ1-3; TRBD1 agrees at 7 bases. Germline V lookup: CDR1 SGHNT, CDR2 YYREEE (reference sequence). The CDR3 is 16 amino acids. Unmatched junction bases numbered 6, after V lost 3 bases and J lost 0 bases. The DNA for the CDR3 is TGTGCCAGCAGCTCCGGACAGGTGGACTCTGGAAACACCATATATTTT. It is translated as CASSSGQVDSGNTIYF.

J is TRBJ1-1 and V is TRBV6-5; 9 bases are a match to TRBD1. Germline values: CDR1 MNHEY, CDR2 SVGAGI. The CDR3 is 15 amino acids. V lost 6 bases to trimming and J lost 11 bases; unmatched junction nucleotides: 16. CDR3 residues: CASRPPGQGPMSAFF. CDR3 nucleotide sequence: TGTGCCAGCAGGCCACCGGGACAGGGACCCATGAGTGCTTTCTTT.

This clone was seen a few times. The junction differs from germline at one of its ends, possibly a read error. The genes are TRBV15 and TRBJ2-1; 7 bases line up with TRBD2. The germline gives CDR1 LNHNV, CDR2 YYDKDF (reference sequence). The CDR3 contains 16 residues. The CDR3 DNA reads as TGTGCCACCAGCGGAGAACTAGCGAGGTCCTACAATGAGCAGTTCTTC. This encodes CATSGELARSYNEQFF.

The CDR3: CASSWTVSSYNEQFF. The CDR3 DNA sequence: TGTGCCAGCAGCTGGACAGTATCCTCCTACAATGAGCAGTTCTTC. V and J are TRBV7-2 and TRBJ2-1; a possible D gene is TRBD1 (6 bases). CDR1 is SGHTA and CDR2 is FQGNSA in the germline V gene. This CDR3 region has 15 residues. Trimming stripped 4 bases from V and 0 bases from J, with 10 bases between.

This clone was observed a single time. V and J are TRBV19 and TRBJ2-3; tentatively, D is TRBD2 (5 bases). V was clipped by 7 bases and J by 2 bases, with 16 bases between them. In germline, CDR1 is LNHDA, CDR2 SQIVND (reference sequence). The CDR3 loop spans 15 amino acids. The DNA of the CDR3 is TGTGCCAGTACCACGTCGAGGGCCAACACAGATACGCAGTATTTT. Translated: CASTTSRANTDTQYF.

This sequence joins TRBV29-1 and TRBJ1-2, with 8 bases aligning to TRBD1. CDR1 SQVTM and CDR2 ANQGSEA come from the germline V gene. The junction had 8 bases not matched to a gene; V was cut back by 0 bases and J by 8 bases. This CDR3 contains 14 residues. The CDR3 DNA sequence: TGCAGCGTTGAAGAGGGAAGAACAGGGGGAGGCTACACCTTC. Protein sequence: CSVEEGRTGGGYTF.

This clone was counted once. The chain is built from TRBV15 and TRBJ2-5, with a possible D match to TRBD2 (6 bases). V lost 0 bases and J 5 bases, leaving 13 bases between the germline ends. Germline V lookup: CDR1 LNHNV, CDR2 YYDKDF (reference sequence). The CDR3 covers 15 residues. This chain's CDR3 is CATSRDRPGRETQYF. CDR3 DNA sequence: TGTGCCACCAGCAGAGATCGGCCAGGGAGGGAGACCCAGTACTTC.

The chain joins TRBV14 to TRBJ2-5; 7 bases fit TRBD1. The V gene end was trimmed by 4 bases and the J gene end by 1 base; junction bases not matched to a gene: 3. Germline-derived CDR1 and CDR2 are SGHDN and FVKESK. CDR3 length: 14 amino acids. The CDR3 nucleotides are TGTGCCAGCAGCCTGACAGGGCTCCAAGAGACCCAGTACTTC. Its translation: CASSLTGLQETQYF. Looking up the rest from reference TRBV14 and TRBJ2-5 gives the full variable domain: EAGVTQFPSHSVIEKGQTVTLRCDPISGHDNLYWYRRVMGKEIKFLLHFVKESKQDESGMPNNRFLAERTGGTYSTLKVQPAELEDSGVYFCASSLTGLQETQYFGPGTRLLVL.

This chain links TRBV2 with TRBJ2-7; D gene unclear. The ends were cut back, 5 bases at V and 2 bases at J, with 4 bases in the middle. Germline V gene data show CDR1 as SNHLY and CDR2 as FYNNEI. This CDR3 comprises 11 residues. The chain's CDR3 is CASSYTYEQYF. For the CDR3, the DNA is TGTGCCAGCAGTTACACCTACGAGCAGTACTTC.